This T cell receptor (beta chain) was recorded in a study of blood T cells in healthy people across ages. Notes on the study in general: Strong correlation existed between TCR beta diversity and naive T cell percentage. Both higher diversity and more naive CD4+ cells marked long-lived donors when set against aged donors.

A second PCR of roughly 6 to 12 cycles used a sample-barcoded 5' primer and a J-beta primer mix. Each cDNA molecule, via a template-switch adaptor with 12 random nucleotides, was tagged. TCRdb passed the 5' RACE reads through MiXCR, listing each CDR3 protein once. The sample contains approximately 1.5 million distinct CDR3 sequences, roughly a third of which appear only once. The CDR3 is made up of 12 amino acids. Trimming shortened V by 1 base and J by 7 bases, and 4 bases separated the two germline ends. Germline loops: CDR1 SGHTA, CDR2 FQGNSA. Comments on this clonotype: The antigen is not known.

This TCR came from a woman in her thirties in good health. V and J are TRBV7-2 and TRBJ2-2; D is unresolved. Source material: blood. CDR3 region: CASSLGHGELFF. CDR3 nucleotides: TGTGCCAGCAGCTTAGGTCACGGGGAGCTGTTTTTT.